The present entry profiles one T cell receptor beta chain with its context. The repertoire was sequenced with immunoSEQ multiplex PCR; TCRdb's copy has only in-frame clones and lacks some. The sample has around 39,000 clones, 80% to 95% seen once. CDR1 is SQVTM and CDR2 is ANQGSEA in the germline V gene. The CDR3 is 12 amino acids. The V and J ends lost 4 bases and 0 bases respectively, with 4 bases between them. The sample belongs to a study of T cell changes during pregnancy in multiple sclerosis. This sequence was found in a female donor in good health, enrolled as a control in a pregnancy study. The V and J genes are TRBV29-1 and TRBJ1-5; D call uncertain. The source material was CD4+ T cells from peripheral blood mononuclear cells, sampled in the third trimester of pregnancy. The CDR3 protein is CSVGHSNQPQHF. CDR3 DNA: TGCAGCGTTGGTCATAGCAATCAGCCCCAGCATTTT.